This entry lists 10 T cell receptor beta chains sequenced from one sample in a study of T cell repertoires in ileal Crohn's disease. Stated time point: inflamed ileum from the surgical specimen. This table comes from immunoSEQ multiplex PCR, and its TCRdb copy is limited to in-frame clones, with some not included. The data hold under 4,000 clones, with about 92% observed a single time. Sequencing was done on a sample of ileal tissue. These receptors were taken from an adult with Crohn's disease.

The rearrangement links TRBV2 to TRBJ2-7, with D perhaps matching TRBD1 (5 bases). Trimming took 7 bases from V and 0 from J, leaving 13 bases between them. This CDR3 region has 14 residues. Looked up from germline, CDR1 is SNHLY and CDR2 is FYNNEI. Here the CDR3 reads CASKQEPSSYEQYF. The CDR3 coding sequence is TGTGCCAGCAAACAGGAGCCGAGCTCCTACGAGCAGTACTTC. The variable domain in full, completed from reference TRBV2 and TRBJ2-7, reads EPEVTQTPSHQVTQMGQEVILRCVPISNHLYFYWYRQILGQKVEFLVSFYNNEISEKSEIFDDQFSVERPDGSNFTLKIRSTKLEDSAMYFCASKQEPSSYEQYFGPGTRLTVT.

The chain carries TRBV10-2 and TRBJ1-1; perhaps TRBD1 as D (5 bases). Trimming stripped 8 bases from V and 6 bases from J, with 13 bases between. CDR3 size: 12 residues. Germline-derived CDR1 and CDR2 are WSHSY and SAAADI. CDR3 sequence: CASWDGLSEAFF. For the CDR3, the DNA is TGCGCCAGCTGGGACGGACTCTCTGAAGCTTTCTTT.

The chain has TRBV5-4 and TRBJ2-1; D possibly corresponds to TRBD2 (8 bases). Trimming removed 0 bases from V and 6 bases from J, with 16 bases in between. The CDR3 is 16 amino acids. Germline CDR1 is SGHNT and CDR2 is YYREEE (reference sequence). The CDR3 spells CASSLEHRGLGNEQFF. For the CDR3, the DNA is TGTGCCAGCAGCTTGGAACACAGGGGACTAGGCAATGAGCAGTTCTTC. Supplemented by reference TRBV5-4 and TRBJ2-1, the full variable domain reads ETGVTQSPTHLIKTRGQQVTLRCSSQSGHNTVSWYQQALGQGPQFIFQYYREEENGRGNFPPRFSGLQFPNYSSELNVNALELDDSALYLCASSLEHRGLGNEQFFGPGTRLTVL.

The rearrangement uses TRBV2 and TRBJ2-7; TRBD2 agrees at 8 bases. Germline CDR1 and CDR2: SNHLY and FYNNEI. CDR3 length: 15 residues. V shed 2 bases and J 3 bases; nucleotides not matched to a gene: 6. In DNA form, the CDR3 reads TGTGCCAGCAGTGAAACCCCCGGGGGGGTCTACGAGCAGTACTTC. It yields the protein CASSETPGGVYEQYF. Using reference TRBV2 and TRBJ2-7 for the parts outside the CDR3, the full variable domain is EPEVTQTPSHQVTQMGQEVILRCVPISNHLYFYWYRQILGQKVEFLVSFYNNEISEKSEIFDDQFSVERPDGSNFTLKIRSTKLEDSAMYFCASSETPGGVYEQYFGPGTRLTVT.

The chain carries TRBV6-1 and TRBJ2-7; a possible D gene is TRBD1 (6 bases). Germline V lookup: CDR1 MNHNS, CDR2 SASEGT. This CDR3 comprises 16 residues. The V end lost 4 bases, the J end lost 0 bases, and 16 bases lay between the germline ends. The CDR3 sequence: CASSGHRAASSYEQYF. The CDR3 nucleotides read TGTGCCAGCAGTGGGCACAGGGCCGCATCCTCCTACGAGCAGTACTTC.

Here the CDR3 reads CAIGPRGETDTQYF. The CDR3 coding sequence is TGTGCCATCGGTCCCAGGGGGGAAACAGATACGCAGTATTTT. The chain combines TRBV10-3 with TRBJ2-3; D perhaps matches TRBD1 (7 bases). CDR1 and CDR2 from the germline V gene are ENHRY and SYGVKD. Trimming cost V 8 bases and J 3 bases, with 15 bases left between them. The CDR3 covers 14 residues.

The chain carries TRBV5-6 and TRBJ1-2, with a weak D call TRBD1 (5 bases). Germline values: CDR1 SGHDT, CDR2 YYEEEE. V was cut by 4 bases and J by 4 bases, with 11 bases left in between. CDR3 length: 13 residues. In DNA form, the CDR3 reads TGTGCCAGCAGCCACAGGCGGCTCTATGGCTACACCTTC. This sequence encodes CASSHRRLYGYTF.

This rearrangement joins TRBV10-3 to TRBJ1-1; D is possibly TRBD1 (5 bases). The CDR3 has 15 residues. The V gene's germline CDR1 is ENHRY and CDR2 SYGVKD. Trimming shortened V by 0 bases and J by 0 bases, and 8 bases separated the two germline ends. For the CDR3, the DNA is TGTGCCATCAGTGAGTCGAGACAGATGAACACTGAAGCTTTCTTT. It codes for CAISESRQMNTEAFF.

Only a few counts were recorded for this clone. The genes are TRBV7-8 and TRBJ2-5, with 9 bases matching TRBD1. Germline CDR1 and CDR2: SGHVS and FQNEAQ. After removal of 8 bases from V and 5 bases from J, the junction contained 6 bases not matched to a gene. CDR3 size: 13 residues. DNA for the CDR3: TGTGCCAGCCAAACAGGGGGCAGGGAGACCCAGTACTTC. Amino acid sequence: CASQTGGRETQYF. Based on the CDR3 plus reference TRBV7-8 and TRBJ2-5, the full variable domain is GAGVSQSPRYKVAKRGQDVALRCDPISGHVSLFWYQQALGQGPEFLTYFQNEAQLDKSGLPSDRFFAERPEGSVSTLKIQRTQQEDSAVYLCASQTGGRETQYFGPGTRLLVL.

The CDR3 spells CASSLDRAYGYTF. CDR3 sequence (DNA): TGTGCCAGCAGTTTAGACAGGGCCTATGGCTACACCTTC. V usage is TRBV27 and J usage is TRBJ1-2, with 7 bases lining up with TRBD1. The CDR3 consists of 13 residues. Germline loops: CDR1 MNHEY, CDR2 SMNVEV (reference sequence). The junction had 1 base not matched to a gene; V was cut back by 2 bases and J by 4 bases.